Below are 11 T cell receptor beta chains sequenced from a single sample in a study of cytomegalovirus exposure and HLA in healthy donors. Profiling relied on immunoSEQ multiplex PCR, and the TCRdb table lists in-frame clones only, not all of them. The sample carries about 98,000 clones, 87% recorded once. The sequenced sample consisted of PBMCs. These TCRs come from a woman in her twenties or thirties in good health and CMV-seronegative.

This CDR3 is CASRLSLSVNYEQYF. The CDR3 region has the DNA TGCGCCAGCAGACTGTCCTTAAGCGTAAACTACGAGCAGTACTTC. The chain is built from TRBV5-1 and TRBJ2-7, with D unresolved. The length of the CDR3 is 15 residues. Germline assignment: CDR1 SGHRS and CDR2 YFSETQ. Trimming stripped 5 bases from V and 3 bases from J, with 18 bases between. Variable domain in full (rest from reference TRBV5-1 and TRBJ2-7): KAGVTQTPRYLIKTRGQQVTLSCSPISGHRSVSWYQQTPGQGLQFLFEYFSETQRNKGNFPGRFSGRQFSNSRSEMNVSTLELGDSALYLCASRLSLSVNYEQYFGPGTRLTVT.

The chain has TRBV28 and TRBJ2-1; tentative D call: TRBD1 (7 bases). This CDR3 region has 14 residues. The germline V gene encodes CDR1 MDHEN and CDR2 SYDVKM. V lost 6 bases and J lost 7, with 16 bases in between. The CDR3 DNA is TGTGCCAGCAGACCTCAGGGGGGCTATAATGAGCAGTTCTTC. Its translation: CASRPQGGYNEQFF.

This clone came up a few times. The chain recombines TRBV4-3 with TRBJ2-1; maybe TRBD2 (6 bases). CDR1 is LGHNA and CDR2 is YSLEER in the germline V gene. The length of the CDR3 is 17 residues. V gave up 4 bases and J gave up 0 bases, with 16 bases separating them. The CDR3 DNA reads as TGCGCCAGCAGCCGGGCCAGCGGGTTTAGCTCCTACAATGAGCAGTTCTTC. Translated, it gives CASSRASGFSSYNEQFF.

This chain links TRBV9 with TRBJ2-2, with D perhaps TRBD2 (5 bases). The CDR3 runs to 16 residues. Germline V lookup: CDR1 SGDLS, CDR2 YYNGEE. The V end was cut by 1 base, the J end by 2 bases, with 12 bases between. The CDR3 is CASSVMSLANTGELFF. In DNA form, the CDR3 reads TGTGCCAGCAGCGTAATGTCCCTAGCCAACACCGGGGAGCTGTTTTTT.

The rearrangement uses TRBV9 and TRBJ1-5; D is perhaps TRBD1 (5 bases). The length of the CDR3 is 13 residues. V lost 3 bases, J lost 7 bases, and 11 bases lay in between. Looked up from germline, CDR1 is SGDLS and CDR2 is YYNGEE. Here the CDR3 reads CASSGGHSQPQHF. In nucleotides, the CDR3 is TGTGCCAGCAGCGGTGGACATTCCCAGCCCCAGCATTTT. The variable domain in full, with the rest retrieved from reference TRBV9 and TRBJ1-5, is DSGVTQTPKHLITATGQRVTLRCSPRSGDLSVYWYQQSLDQGLQFLIQYYNGEERAKGNILERFSAQQFPDLHSELNLSSLELGDSALYFCASSGGHSQPQHFGDGTRLSIL.

V and J are TRBV5-1 and TRBJ2-7; 7 nucleotides line up with TRBD2. The V gene's germline CDR1 is SGHRS and CDR2 YFSETQ. The CDR3 has 16 amino acids. V lost 4 bases to trimming and J lost 2 bases; unmatched junction nucleotides: 12. The CDR3 nucleotides read TGCGCCAGCAGCCTGGGGGGGGACTCCTTCCCCTACGAGCAGTACTTC. It is translated as CASSLGGDSFPYEQYF.

The rearrangement uses TRBV5-4 and TRBJ1-5; 10 bases are a match to TRBD1. V shed 1 base and J 5 bases; nucleotides not matched to a gene: 6. The germline V gene has CDR1 SGHNT and CDR2 YYREEE (reference sequence). The CDR3 totals 16 residues. CDR3 loop: CASSLFGTGEDQPQHF. The CDR3 coding sequence is TGTGCCAGCAGCTTGTTCGGGACAGGGGAAGATCAGCCCCAGCATTTT.

The rearrangement links TRBV7-6 to TRBJ2-1; 8 bases match TRBD1. V lost 5 bases, J lost 1 base, and 4 bases stayed unmatched. The CDR3 spans 15 residues. The germline V gene has CDR1 SGHVS and CDR2 FNYEAQ. The CDR3 spells CASSPGGWSYNEQFF. The CDR3, as DNA: TGTGCCAGCAGCCCAGGGGGCTGGTCCTACAATGAGCAGTTCTTC. Full variable domain (rest looked up from reference TRBV7-6 and TRBJ2-1): GAGVSQSPRYKVTKRGQDVALRCDPISGHVSLYWYRQALGQGPEFLTYFNYEAQQDKSGLPNDRFSAERPEGSISTLTIQRTEQRDSAMYRCASSPGGWSYNEQFFGPGTRLTVL.

The rearrangement uses TRBV9 and TRBJ1-3; 8 nucleotides align to TRBD1. V lost 3 bases, J lost 6 bases, and 8 bases stayed unmatched. Germline V gene data show CDR1 as SGDLS and CDR2 as YYNGEE. The CDR3 consists of 15 residues. Written as DNA, the CDR3 is TGTGCCAGCAGCGGTGGGGGGACAGGAGAAAACACCATATATTTT. Amino acid sequence: CASSGGGTGENTIYF.

V gene TRBV7-3 combines with J gene TRBJ2-1; TRBD2 is a possible D gene (6 bases). V was pared by 5 bases and J by 1 base, with 27 bases between. The CDR3 runs 20 residues. The V gene's germline CDR1 is SGHTA and CDR2 FQGTGA. The DNA of the CDR3 is TGTGCCAGCAGCCACCCGGCTAAAACGGGACTCGCATATTCCTACAATGAGCAGTTCTTC. This gives the protein CASSHPAKTGLAYSYNEQFF.

The V call is TRBV19, the J call TRBJ2-3; tentative D call: TRBD2 (5 bases). CDR3 length equals 13 residues. CDR1 is LNHDA and CDR2 is SQIVND in the germline V gene (reference sequence). Trimming pared 8 bases from V and 2 bases from J, leaving 11 bases between. CDR3 nucleotides: TGTGCCAGTTCCCTAGCACCCACAGATACGCAGTATTTT. Protein product: CASSLAPTDTQYF.